Listed below are T cell receptor beta chains from one sample, sequenced in a study of shared clonotypes between healthy human individuals. Assay: immunoSEQ multiplex PCR; the TCRdb copy retains only in-frame clones and omits some. This sample yields millions of clones, of which approximately 94% are seen a single time; around 1.1% belongs to the top ten. Sample: naive CD8+ T cells sorted from blood. Receptors were obtained from a man between 18 and 29 years old in good health. The CDR3 runs from the conserved cysteine through the conserved F or W. D genes are given only for firm matches. Clone size is shown for a subset of rows, as once, few, many or a class of expanded clone.

clone_size: -; j_call: TRBJ2-7; v_call: TRBV4-1; d_call: -; cdr3_aa: CASSQERGGLGLYEQYF; cdr3_nt: TGCGCCAGCAGCCAAGAAAGGGGAGGCCTCGGCCTCTACGAGCAGTACTTC
clone_size: -; j_call: TRBJ1-1; v_call: TRBV7-2; d_call: -; cdr3_aa: CASSLVGGLNTEAFF; cdr3_nt: TGTGCCAGCAGCTTAGTAGGGGGACTCAACACTGAAGCTTTCTTT
clone_size: -; j_call: TRBJ1-2; v_call: TRBV4-3; d_call: -; cdr3_aa: CASSQDRTEALYGYTF; cdr3_nt: TGCGCCAGCAGCCAAGACCGGACAGAGGCGCTCTATGGCTACACCTTC
clone_size: -; j_call: TRBJ2-3; v_call: TRBV27; d_call: -; cdr3_aa: CASSLDSPTDTQYF; cdr3_nt: TGTGCCAGCAGTCTAGACAGCCCCACAGATACGCAGTATTTT
clone_size: -; j_call: TRBJ2-6; v_call: TRBV9; d_call: -; cdr3_aa: CASSAGVSGANVLTF; cdr3_nt: TGTGCCAGCAGCGCAGGGGTCTCTGGGGCCAACGTCCTGACTTTC
clone_size: -; j_call: TRBJ2-1; v_call: TRBV5-8; d_call: -; cdr3_aa: CASSFGYNEQFF; cdr3_nt: TGTGCCAGCAGCTTCGGGTACAATGAGCAGTTCTTC
clone_size: -; j_call: TRBJ2-2; v_call: TRBV10-3; d_call: -; cdr3_aa: CAISDDTGELFF; cdr3_nt: TGTGCCATCAGTGACGACACCGGGGAGCTGTTTTTT
clone_size: -; j_call: TRBJ2-7; v_call: TRBV29-1; d_call: TRBD1; cdr3_aa: CSVEDGTGGHEQYF; cdr3_nt: TGCAGCGTTGAGGACGGGACAGGCGGCCACGAGCAGTACTTC
clone_size: -; j_call: TRBJ1-2; v_call: TRBV12-5; d_call: TRBD1; cdr3_aa: CASDPRQGLIYGYTF; cdr3_nt: TGTGCTAGTGACCCCCGACAGGGCCTTATCTATGGCTACACCTTC
clone_size: -; j_call: TRBJ2-7; v_call: TRBV27; d_call: -; cdr3_aa: CASSAGHLYEQYF; cdr3_nt: TGTGCCAGCAGTGCGGGACACCTCTACGAGCAGTACTTC
clone_size: -; j_call: TRBJ2-3; v_call: TRBV13; d_call: TRBD2; cdr3_aa: CASSFGGLDVSDTQYF; cdr3_nt: TGTGCCAGCAGCTTCGGGGGACTAGACGTATCAGATACGCAGTATTTT
clone_size: -; j_call: TRBJ2-1; v_call: TRBV29-1; d_call: TRBD1; cdr3_aa: CSVDPGQGLNEQFF; cdr3_nt: TGCAGCGTTGACCCCGGACAGGGTCTAAATGAGCAGTTCTTC
clone_size: -; j_call: TRBJ2-7; v_call: TRBV6-6; d_call: -; cdr3_aa: CASSYSQTDPYEQYF; cdr3_nt: TGTGCCAGCAGTTACTCCCAAACGGATCCCTACGAGCAGTACTTC
clone_size: -; j_call: TRBJ2-7; v_call: TRBV7-2; d_call: -; cdr3_aa: CASSQVPVYEQYF; cdr3_nt: TGTGCCAGCAGCCAGGTCCCGGTTTACGAGCAGTACTTC
clone_size: -; j_call: TRBJ2-3; v_call: TRBV27; d_call: TRBD2; cdr3_aa: CASSLLVASGRATDTQYF; cdr3_nt: TGTGCCAGCAGTTTACTTGTGGCTAGCGGGAGGGCCACAGATACGCAGTATTTT
clone_size: -; j_call: TRBJ2-5; v_call: TRBV11-2; d_call: -; cdr3_aa: CASSPDRETQYF; cdr3_nt: TGTGCCAGCAGCCCCGACCGAGAGACCCAGTACTTC
clone_size: -; j_call: TRBJ1-5; v_call: TRBV6-1; d_call: -; cdr3_aa: CASSESPGVGNQPQHF; cdr3_nt: TGTGCCAGCAGTGAATCCCCGGGGGTGGGCAATCAGCCCCAGCATTTT
clone_size: once; j_call: TRBJ2-6; v_call: TRBV29-1; d_call: -; cdr3_aa: CSVGESGANVLTF; cdr3_nt: TGCAGCGTCGGGGAATCTGGGGCCAACGTCCTGACTTTC
clone_size: -; j_call: TRBJ2-5; v_call: TRBV10-2; d_call: -; cdr3_aa: CASSEGGTSQETQYF; cdr3_nt: TGCGCCAGCAGTGAGGGGGGGACTTCACAAGAGACCCAGTACTTC
clone_size: -; j_call: TRBJ2-7; v_call: TRBV30; d_call: TRBD2; cdr3_aa: CAWRVTSSGGSLGEQYF; cdr3_nt: TGTGCCTGGAGGGTAACGTCTAGCGGGGGGTCTCTGGGCGAGCAGTACTTC